The clone carrying this T cell receptor beta chain was observed at least ten times. The CDR3 regions of TCR beta were amplified from RNA transcripts. Primed by the HTBI set, a first-round RT-PCR was run on the TCR CDR3. TCRdb called the multiplex PCR reads again in MiXCR, with one record for every CDR3 protein. The profile shows about 350,000 distinct CDR3 sequences, around 18% of them singletons. This specimen comes from a study of T cells in Graves' hyperthyroidism and ophthalmopathy. Exclusion of a patient resulted from uncontrolled infection, other autoimmune disease, pregnancy or lactation. Using approximately 10 ml of fresh peripheral blood, PBMCs were prepared. The TCR originated in a woman between 35 and 50 years old with Graves' ophthalmopathy. Sequenced sample: blood.

Here the CDR3 reads CAWSPRTPRVTEAFF. The CDR3 DNA reads as TGTGCCTGGAGTCCCCGGACACCCCGGGTGACTGAAGCTTTCTTT. The chain recombines TRBV30 with TRBJ1-1, with D perhaps TRBD1 (5 bases). The CDR3 runs to 15 residues. V lost 2 bases and J lost 5, with 18 bases in between. Germline CDR1 GTSNPN, CDR2 SVGIG (reference sequence).